The rows below give T cell receptor beta chains drawn from one sample of a study of control samples from healthy donors and cancer patients. Here immunoSEQ multiplex PCR was the method, and the copy in TCRdb shows in-frame clones only, minus some. The data hold around 84,000 clones, with about 79% observed a single time. The sequencing input was PBMCs. The receptors were sampled from a man in his 60s with head and neck cancer. The CDR3 runs from the conserved cysteine through the conserved F or W. A D gene is named only where the DNA matches it firmly. Not all rows give a size; the values are once, few, many and, for expanded clones, a class.

TRBJ1-1 NA TRBV18 TRBD1 CASSPDRGTEAFF TGTGCCAGCTCTCCGGACAGGGGCACTGAAGCTTTCTTT
TRBJ2-1 NA TRBV29-1 TRBD1 CSARDRATYNEQFF TGCAGCGCACGGGACAGGGCCACCTACAATGAGCAGTTCTTC
TRBJ1-5 few TRBV27 NA CASSGRANQPQHF TGTGCCAGCAGTGGGAGAGCCAATCAGCCCCAGCATTTT
TRBJ2-3 NA TRBV6-5 TRBD2 CASTRRGEDTQYF TGTGCCAGCACCAGACGGGGGGAGGATACGCAGTATTTT
TRBJ1-5 NA TRBV6-6 NA CASSFSGFSNQPQHF TGTGCCAGCAGTTTTTCGGGATTTAGCAATCAGCCCCAGCATTTT
TRBJ2-2 once TRBV5-4 NA CASSLGIGGELFF TGTGCCAGCAGCCTGGGGATCGGCGGGGAGCTGTTTTTT
TRBJ2-7 NA TRBV2 TRBD2 CASRPGLAGYEQYF TGTGCCAGCAGACCGGGACTAGCTGGCTACGAGCAGTACTTC
TRBJ2-2 NA TRBV20-1 NA CSASGQAGELFF TGCAGTGCTAGTGGCCAGGCCGGGGAGCTGTTTTTT
TRBJ2-3 NA TRBV5-1 TRBD1 CASRPGGSASTDTQYF TGCGCCAGCAGGCCAGGGGGTAGTGCTAGCACAGATACGCAGTATTTT
TRBJ2-1 once TRBV29-1 NA CSVAGQPISNEQFF TGCAGCGTTGCTGGACAGCCCATCAGCAATGAGCAGTTCTTC
TRBJ2-7 NA TRBV18 NA CASSPREQAYEQYF TGTGCCAGCTCTCCCCGGGAACAGGCCTACGAGCAGTACTTC
TRBJ2-3 NA TRBV10-2 TRBD2 CASSLLAITDTQYF TGCGCCAGCAGTCTACTAGCGATTACAGATACGCAGTATTTT
TRBJ2-3 NA TRBV6-1 TRBD2 CASSEVILAGTTDTQYF TGTGCCAGCAGTGAAGTCATACTAGCGGGAACCACAGATACGCAGTATTTT
TRBJ2-2 once TRBV2 TRBD2 CASQGLASHTGELFF TGTGCCAGCCAAGGACTAGCGAGCCACACCGGGGAGCTGTTTTTT
TRBJ1-4 NA TRBV3-1/TRBV3-2 NA CASSHGPLLNEKLFF TGTGCCAGCAGCCACGGTCCTCTACTTAATGAAAAACTGTTTTTT
TRBJ1-4 NA TRBV7-9 NA CASSQGEYKLFF TGTGCCAGCAGCCAAGGCGAGTACAAACTGTTTTTT
TRBJ1-5 NA TRBV6-1 NA CASSERYDGGQPQHF TGTGCCAGCAGTGAAAGGTATGATGGAGGCCAGCCCCAGCATTTT
TRBJ2-5 NA TRBV20-1 NA CSASGTQGRGRETQYF TGCAGTGCTAGTGGTACACAGGGAAGAGGGCGAGAGACCCAGTACTTC
TRBJ2-5 NA TRBV24-1 TRBD2 CATSAPLGLAGVETQYF TGTGCCACCAGTGCTCCATTGGGACTAGCGGGAGTAGAGACCCAGTACTTC
TRBJ2-1 few TRBV4-1 NA CASSSSTGIGNEQFF TGCGCCAGCAGTTCCTCCACTGGGATCGGGAATGAGCAGTTCTTC
TRBJ2-3 NA TRBV5-1 NA CASSLLGRQTDTQYF TGCGCCAGCAGCTTGCTAGGCAGACAAACAGATACGCAGTATTTT
TRBJ2-7 NA TRBV5-4 TRBD1 CASSWDRSYEQYF TGTGCCAGCAGCTGGGACAGGAGCTACGAGCAGTACTTC
TRBJ1-1 NA TRBV5-1 NA CASSLRGPENTEAFF TGCGCCAGCAGCTTGAGGGGACCCGAGAATACTGAAGCTTTCTTT
TRBJ2-7 NA TRBV6-5 NA CASSYRGDSPRKYF TGTGCCAGCAGTTACCGGGGGGACAGCCCTAGAAAGTACTTC
TRBJ2-4 few TRBV13 TRBD1 CASSLGLRRGSRYF TGTGCCAGCAGCTTAGGCCTTCGCAGGGGGAGTCGGTACTTC
TRBJ1-1 NA TRBV7-9 NA CASSAGPGNLTEAFF TGTGCCAGCAGCGCGGGCCCCGGAAACCTCACTGAAGCTTTCTTT
TRBJ2-1 NA TRBV13 NA CASSAPRGLAVGNEQFF TGTGCCAGCAGCGCTCCCCGCGGGCTAGCCGTCGGCAATGAGCAGTTCTTC
TRBJ1-6 NA TRBV3-1/TRBV3-2 TRBD1 CASSWGDSRNSPLHF TGTGCCAGCAGCTGGGGGGACAGCCGTAATTCACCCCTCCACTTT
TRBJ2-5 NA TRBV5-1 NA CASSLDTQETQYF TGCGCCAGCAGCTTGGACACTCAAGAGACCCAGTACTTC
TRBJ2-1 NA TRBV3-1/TRBV3-2 TRBD2 CASSQASGDYNEQFF TGTGCCAGCAGCCAAGCTAGCGGGGACTACAATGAGCAGTTCTTC
TRBJ1-1 NA TRBV5-4 NA CASSWGGTLNTEAFF TGTGCCAGCAGCTGGGGGGGGACACTGAACACTGAAGCTTTCTTT
TRBJ2-1 NA TRBV7-9 NA CASSLPVAEQFF TGTGCCAGCAGCTTACCAGTAGCTGAGCAGTTCTTC
TRBJ1-1 NA TRBV7-8 NA CASSPSWRLNTEAFF TGTGCCAGCAGCCCGTCTTGGAGATTGAACACTGAAGCTTTCTTT
TRBJ1-1 NA TRBV6-6 NA CASRLNTEAFF TGTGCCAGCAGGCTGAACACTGAAGCTTTCTTT
TRBJ2-2 NA TRBV25-1 NA CASTRGGESGGELFF TGTGCCAGCACGCGGGGCGGGGAGTCGGGCGGGGAGCTGTTTTTT